A single sample gave rise to the 10 T cell receptor beta chains below, sequenced in a study of control samples from healthy donors and cancer patients. Only in-frame clones appear in the TCRdb table, and some are missing; sequencing was by immunoSEQ multiplex PCR. Of around 170,000 clones listed, about 92% are singletons. What was sequenced was blood. The receptor source for this set is a young man in good health.

As to this clone: This sample includes further DNA sequences coding for the same CDR3. V usage is TRBV18 and J usage is TRBJ1-3; D gene uncertain. Per the germline V gene, CDR1 is KGHSH and CDR2 is LQKENI. V dropped 3 bases and J dropped 0 bases, with 3 bases sitting between them. The CDR3 totals 13 residues. CDR3 DNA: TGTGCCAGCTCACCTTCCTCTGGAAACACCATATATTTT. Its translation is CASSPSSGNTIYF.

V and J are TRBV7-8 and TRBJ1-2; D is unclear. Germline lookup yields CDR1 SGHVS and CDR2 FQNEAQ. This CDR3 has 15 amino acids. Trimming removed 5 bases at V and 2 bases at J, with 15 bases between. CDR3 nucleotide sequence: TGTGCCAGCAGCCCCCGGTCGGCTTACAACTATGGCTACACCTTC. Amino acid sequence: CASSPRSAYNYGYTF.

This chain connects TRBV15 to TRBJ1-4; D possibly corresponds to TRBD1 (5 bases). CDR1 is LNHNV, CDR2 YYDKDF, per germline (reference sequence). This CDR3 comprises 15 residues. V lost 0 bases to trimming and J lost 7 bases, with 12 bases between them. The chain's CDR3 is CATSRDRGGFEKLFF. Written as DNA, the CDR3 is TGTGCCACCAGCAGAGATAGGGGAGGGTTTGAAAAACTGTTTTTT.

This clone was recorded only once. The chain employs TRBV19 and TRBJ2-1, with TRBD2 matching 15 bases. V lost 7 bases to trimming and J lost 4 bases; unmatched junction nucleotides: 5. The CDR3 spans 16 residues. Germline lookup yields CDR1 LNHDA and CDR2 SQIVND (reference sequence). CDR3 nucleotide sequence: TGTGCCAGTACCTCGGGACTAGCGGGAGGATACAATGAGCAGTTCTTC. Amino acid sequence: CASTSGLAGGYNEQFF.

The chain combines TRBV7-6 with TRBJ2-3, with a weak D call TRBD1 (5 bases). Germline assignment: CDR1 SGHVS and CDR2 FNYEAQ. Trimming left V 1 base short and J 3 bases short, with 14 bases between. The CDR3 has 16 amino acids. The CDR3 loop reads CASSLGTTVLTDTQYF. The CDR3 DNA follows: TGTGCCAGCAGCTTAGGAACGACAGTTCTTACAGATACGCAGTATTTT.

The rearrangement joins TRBV5-1 to TRBJ2-5, with unresolved D. Germline V CDR1 and CDR2: SGHRS, YFSETQ. V dropped 2 bases and J dropped 1 base, with 6 bases sitting between them. The CDR3 length is 13 residues. CDR3 bases: TGCGCCAGCAGCTTTTTAGTCCAAGAGACCCAGTACTTC. Protein sequence: CASSFLVQETQYF.

J is TRBJ1-5 and V is TRBV7-9, with a tentative D call TRBD1 (6 bases). This CDR3 region has 14 residues. CDR1 is SEHNR, CDR2 FQNEAQ, per germline (reference sequence). Deletions cut 5 bases from V and 1 base from J, with 9 bases between. CDR3 bases: TGTGCCAGCAGCGCTACAGGGAGCAATCAGCCCCAGCATTTT. This codes for CASSATGSNQPQHF.

This clone showed up just once. The chain has TRBV19 and TRBJ1-1; D possibly corresponds to TRBD1 (6 bases). The germline gives CDR1 LNHDA, CDR2 SQIVND (reference sequence). The CDR3 spans 13 residues. With 4 bases removed from V and 4 bases from J, the gap between germline ends came to 10 bases. For the CDR3, the DNA is TGTGCCAGTAGTACACAGGGAGGCACTGAAGCTTTCTTT. It translates to CASSTQGGTEAFF.

This sequence joins TRBV4-1 and TRBJ1-3; D is unclear. This CDR3 comprises 16 residues. V lost 2 bases, J lost 0 bases, and 11 bases lay in between. CDR1 and CDR2 (germline): MGHRA, YSYEKL. The CDR3 DNA sequence: TGCGCCAGCAGCCAACCTACAGCCGACTCTGGAAACACCATATATTTT. This gives the protein CASSQPTADSGNTIYF.

The chain has TRBV12-3 or TRBV12-4 and TRBJ1-4; D is possibly TRBD1 (6 bases). The V end was cut by 10 bases, the J end by 10 bases, with 19 bases between. The CDR3 sequence is 13 residues long. CDR3 nucleotide sequence: TGTGCCATCACAAGAGGGGGGATCGGAAAACTGTTTTTT. Amino acid sequence: CAITRGGIGKLFF.